Sequencing of this TCR beta chain was carried out in a study of blood T cell repertoires in COVID-19. Study details: Whether acute or convalescent, the COVID-19 samples came from the United States, Italy and Spain. From T cells, B-cell-depleted T cells, or PBMCs came the material, which was cDNA or gDNA.

Recruited during active infection, patients (from Seattle) were subsequently followed longitudinally. How the authors handled the data: By means of reference gene primer amplification, nucleated cell counts were estimated. Sequencing used immunoSEQ multiplex PCR; TCRdb keeps in-frame clones, though not all of them. The DNA gave D and trimming, while V, J and clone size come from that table. The sample holds 300,000 to 400,000 clones, around nine tenths seen once. Trimming cost V 4 bases and J 6 bases, with 12 bases left between them. The length of the CDR3 is 13 residues. Sample: peripheral blood. The clonotype comes from a woman in her seventies with COVID-19, enrolled during active disease. The genes are TRBV12-3 or TRBV12-4 and TRBJ1-2; D is undetermined. CDR3 sequence: CASSWIRDDGYTF. Written as DNA, the CDR3 is TGTGCCAGCAGTTGGATCCGGGATGATGGCTACACCTTC.